The 2 T cell receptor beta chains given below trace back to one sample, sequenced in a study of OX40 agonist ivuxolimab in advanced cancers. Data came from immunoSEQ multiplex PCR; TCRdb stores just in-frame clones and leaves some out. The sample records roughly 50,000 clones, 70% to 80% being singletons. Source: CD4+ or CD8+ T cells sorted from blood, taken in a trial of the OX40 agonist ivuxolimab. The receptor source for this set is an adult with an advanced solid tumor such as melanoma, head and neck, liver or kidney cancer.

CDR3 nucleotides: TGCGCCAGCAGCCGCGGACTAGCGGGAGTAGTGGCAGATACGCAGTATTTT. Protein sequence: CASSRGLAGVVADTQYF. V and J are TRBV5-1 and TRBJ2-3, with 13 bases identical to TRBD2. This CDR3 contains 17 residues. V lost 4 bases, J lost 4 bases, and 9 bases stayed unmatched. Germline assignment: CDR1 SGHRS and CDR2 YFSETQ. The complete variable domain, with remaining parts taken from reference TRBV5-1 and TRBJ2-3, reads KAGVTQTPRYLIKTRGQQVTLSCSPISGHRSVSWYQQTPGQGLQFLFEYFSETQRNKGNFPGRFSGRQFSNSRSEMNVSTLELGDSALYLCASSRGLAGVVADTQYFGPGTRLTVL.

V and J are TRBV6-1 and TRBJ2-7; D is undetermined. Germline loops: CDR1 MNHNS, CDR2 SASEGT. The CDR3 length is 16 residues. The V end was cut by 0 bases, the J end by 1 base, with 13 bases between. CDR3 loop: CASSEAGRPVSYEQYF. The DNA of the CDR3 is TGTGCCAGCAGTGAAGCGGGCCGGCCTGTTTCCTACGAGCAGTACTTC.